These 26 T cell receptor beta chains share one sample of origin, sequenced in a study of blood T cell repertoires in COVID-19. Sequenced by immunoSEQ multiplex PCR; TCRdb stores in-frame clones only, minus some. The sample holds about 150,000 clones, under 90% seen once. Source material: peripheral blood. All receptors come from a man between 60 and 75 years old with acute or convalescent COVID-19.

The chain joins TRBV5-1 to TRBJ2-5, with TRBD1 identical over 7 bases. CDR3 length: 16 residues. J lost 0 bases, V lost 7 bases, and 12 bases had no gene match. Germline V lookup: CDR1 SGHRS, CDR2 YFSETQ. CDR3 residues: CASSPGTVSYQETQYF. CDR3 coding DNA: TGCGCCAGCTCCCCTGGGACAGTTTCTTACCAAGAGACCCAGTACTTC.

This sequence joins TRBV11-2 and TRBJ1-4; tentatively, D is TRBD1 (5 bases). This CDR3 contains 14 residues. Trimming shortened V by 1 base and J by 8 bases, and 11 bases separated the two germline ends. In germline, CDR1 is SGHAT, CDR2 FQNNGV. CDR3 DNA: TGTGCCAGCAGCTTAGGTTTGGGGGGGGAAAAACTGTTTTTT. Translated, it gives CASSLGLGGEKLFF.

This rearrangement joins TRBV24-1 to TRBJ2-3, with 8 bases fitting TRBD2. The V gene end was trimmed by 6 bases and the J gene end by 0 bases; junction bases not matched to a gene: 10. There are 17 residues in the CDR3. Germline V gene sequence: CDR1 KGHDR, CDR2 SFDVKD. CDR3 sequence: CATSSNGGGRSTDTQYF. The CDR3 region has the DNA TGTGCCACCAGTTCAAACGGGGGCGGGAGGAGCACAGATACGCAGTATTTT.

The chain uses TRBV24-1 and TRBJ1-1; D might be TRBD1 (5 bases). Germline V gene data show CDR1 as KGHDR and CDR2 as SFDVKD. V lost 0 bases, J lost 3 bases, and 10 bases lay in between. The CDR3 is made up of 15 amino acids. This CDR3 is CATSDLSGAHTEAFF. The CDR3 bases are TGTGCCACCAGTGATTTGAGCGGGGCGCACACTGAAGCTTTCTTT.

This sequence joins TRBV14 and TRBJ2-5, with 9 bases fitting TRBD1. This CDR3 has 15 residues. V lost 4 bases and J lost 2; bases outside the gene matches: 5. Germline V gene sequence: CDR1 SGHDN, CDR2 FVKESK. The CDR3 loop reads CASSRHRGPQETQYF. The CDR3 DNA sequence: TGTGCCAGCAGCCGCCACAGGGGGCCGCAAGAGACCCAGTACTTC. Drawing the rest from reference TRBV14 and TRBJ2-5, the complete variable domain is EAGVTQFPSHSVIEKGQTVTLRCDPISGHDNLYWYRRVMGKEIKFLLHFVKESKQDESGMPNNRFLAERTGGTYSTLKVQPAELEDSGVYFCASSRHRGPQETQYFGPGTRLLVL.

CDR3 nucleotide sequence: TGTGCCAGCAGCCAAGCAACAGCCAGCTCTGGAAACACCATATATTTT. Translated, it gives CASSQATASSGNTIYF. V is TRBV4-2 and J is TRBJ1-3; D not resolved. Germline V gene data show CDR1 as LGHNA and CDR2 as YNFKEQ. V lost 1 base and J 0 bases, leaving 10 bases between the germline ends. This CDR3 spans 16 amino acids.

The chain uses TRBV7-2 and TRBJ2-5; the D gene is possibly TRBD1 (8 bases). The CDR3 runs 13 residues. V lost 6 bases and J lost 9, with 17 bases in between. Germline V gives CDR1 SGHTA, CDR2 FQGNSA. The CDR3 is CASSSDRGGAQYF. CDR3 DNA sequence: TGTGCCAGCAGTTCTGACAGGGGAGGGGCCCAGTACTTC.

This clone has more than one count but fewer than ten. The chain joins TRBV7-9 to TRBJ1-4; the match to TRBD1 covers 7 bases. The CDR3 is made up of 16 amino acids. In germline, CDR1 is SEHNR, CDR2 FQNEAQ (reference sequence). V dropped 5 bases and J dropped 7; count of bases not matched to a gene: 13. The CDR3, as DNA: TGTGCCAGCAGCACCGGACAGGCTCTCGACATTGAAAAACTGTTTTTT. As protein: CASSTGQALDIEKLFF.

The CDR3 spells CASSPPKTGAGNTIYF. As DNA, the CDR3 is TGTGCCAGCAGCCCCCCCAAGACAGGGGCTGGAAACACCATATATTTT. This chain links TRBV5-5 with TRBJ1-3, with 8 bases identical to TRBD1. Germline CDR1 is SGHKS and CDR2 is YYEKEE (reference sequence). The CDR3 runs to 16 residues. Trimming removed 4 bases from V and 2 bases from J; junction bases left unmatched: 8.

V usage is TRBV5-1 and J usage is TRBJ2-2; D gene unclear. Trimming pared 0 bases from V and 6 bases from J, leaving 6 bases between. Germline CDR1 SGHRS, CDR2 YFSETQ. The CDR3 runs to 13 residues. The DNA of the CDR3 is TGCGCCAGCAGCTTGGTTCAATCCGGGGAGCTGTTTTTT. The encoded protein is CASSLVQSGELFF.

V usage is TRBV2 and J usage is TRBJ2-5; D possibly corresponds to TRBD2 (5 bases). This CDR3 has 15 residues. Germline CDR1 reads SNHLY; CDR2 reads FYNNEI. V gave up 8 bases and J gave up 1 base, with 17 bases separating them. The CDR3 region is CASGLRGLGQETQYF. CDR3 nucleotides: TGTGCCAGCGGTCTTCGGGGTTTGGGCCAAGAGACCCAGTACTTC.

This sequence joins TRBV24-1 and TRBJ2-3; D is perhaps TRBD2 (6 bases). Germline V lookup: CDR1 KGHDR, CDR2 SFDVKD. CDR3 length equals 15 residues. V gave up 1 base and J gave up 4 bases, with 11 bases separating them. Here the CDR3 reads CATSDFGGTADTQYF. CDR3 sequence (DNA): TGTGCCACCAGTGATTTCGGGGGTACCGCAGATACGCAGTATTTT.

This clone was seen more than once but under ten times. The chain couples TRBV12-5 to TRBJ1-2, with 9 bases fitting TRBD1. V lost 6 bases, J lost 7 bases, and 3 bases stayed unmatched. Germline-derived CDR1 and CDR2 are LGHNT and FRNRAP. The CDR3 spans 12 residues. CDR3 bases: TGTGCTAGTGGCGACAGGGGGACTGGCTACACCTTC. This translates into CASGDRGTGYTF.

The chain employs TRBV5-4 and TRBJ2-1, with 14 bases identical to TRBD2. Germline assignment: CDR1 SGHNT and CDR2 YYREEE (reference sequence). Losses at the gene ends were 0 bases for V and 9 bases for J; bases not matched to a gene: 5. CDR3 length equals 16 residues. CDR3 sequence: CASSLDGTSGRGEQFF. The CDR3 DNA reads as TGTGCCAGCAGCTTGGACGGGACTAGCGGGAGAGGTGAGCAGTTCTTC.

The chain joins TRBV28 to TRBJ2-6, with 9 bases lining up with TRBD1. The CDR3 is 17 amino acids. From germline, CDR1 is MDHEN and CDR2 SYDVKM. The V and J ends lost 5 bases and 2 bases, in that order; junction bases with no gene match: 7. DNA of the CDR3: TGTGCCAGCAGTGCCGGGACAGGGATGCCTGGGGCCAACGTCCTGACTTTC. It translates to CASSAGTGMPGANVLTF.

The chain combines TRBV28 with TRBJ1-2, with a weak D call TRBD1 (6 bases). The CDR3 runs to 14 residues. V was shortened by 5 bases and J by 7 bases, with 17 bases between the two germline ends. Germline values: CDR1 MDHEN, CDR2 SYDVKM. The DNA of the CDR3 is TGTGCCAGCAGTACCCAGGGGAGAAGGGGTGGCTACACCTTC. It specifies CASSTQGRRGGYTF.

The chain is built from TRBV28 and TRBJ2-1; TRBD2 matches at 10 bases. V was pared by 7 bases and J by 10 bases, with 16 bases of the junction left unmatched. CDR1 and CDR2 from the germline V gene are MDHEN and SYDVKM. There are 16 residues in the CDR3. The CDR3 spells CASTRGTSGAAGEQFF. The DNA of the CDR3 is TGTGCCAGCACCCGAGGCACTAGCGGGGCCGCCGGGGAGCAGTTCTTC.

The V gene is TRBV19, the J gene TRBJ1-2; 9 nucleotides align to TRBD1. This CDR3 is 15 amino acids long. The ends lost 7 bases at V and 1 base at J; junction bases unmatched: 7. Germline V gene sequence: CDR1 LNHDA, CDR2 SQIVND (reference sequence). CDR3 nucleotides: TGTGCCAGTACTTACAACAGGGGGCTTAACTATGGCTACACCTTC. Amino acids: CASTYNRGLNYGYTF.

V gene TRBV4-3 combines with J gene TRBJ2-1; 14 nucleotides match TRBD2. Germline CDR1 is LGHNA and CDR2 is YSLEER. V was pared by 5 bases and J by 4 bases, with 7 bases of the junction left unmatched. The CDR3 has 17 amino acids. The CDR3 sequence is CASSGRTSGRLYNEQFF. DNA of the CDR3: TGCGCCAGCAGCGGCAGGACTAGCGGGAGGCTATACAATGAGCAGTTCTTC.

This sequence joins TRBV7-7 and TRBJ2-5; 8 bases fit TRBD1. Germline V CDR1 and CDR2: SSHAT, FNYEAQ (reference sequence). J was trimmed by 4 bases and V by 5 bases; bases with no gene match: 6. CDR3 size: 14 residues. The CDR3 here is CASSAGTGGETQYF. The CDR3 bases are TGTGCCAGCAGCGCGGGGACAGGAGGAGAGACCCAGTACTTC.

There are a few counts of this clone. The same CDR3 also results from other DNA sequences found in this sample. The CDR3 DNA is TGTGCCACCAGCCGTGACAGCTCCTATAATTCACCCCTCCACTTT. This codes for CATSRDSSYNSPLHF. The chain carries TRBV15 and TRBJ1-6; tentative D call: TRBD1 (5 bases). Per the germline V gene, CDR1 is LNHNV and CDR2 is YYDKDF (reference sequence). The CDR3 covers 15 residues. Trimming removed 5 bases from V and 0 bases from J, with 8 bases in between.

The chain employs TRBV7-3 and TRBJ2-1, with a weak D call TRBD2 (6 bases). CDR3 size: 13 residues. Germline V gene data show CDR1 as SGHTA and CDR2 as FQGTGA. V shed 5 bases and J shed 5 bases, with 10 bases lying between them. DNA for the CDR3: TGTGCCAGCAGCCGCGGGGTAAACAATGAGCAGTTCTTC. Protein product: CASSRGVNNEQFF. Full variable domain (rest looked up from reference TRBV7-3 and TRBJ2-1): GAGVSQTPSNKVTEKGKYVELRCDPISGHTALYWYRQSLGQGPEFLIYFQGTGAADDSGLPNDRFFAVRPEGSVSTLKIQRTERGDSAVYLCASSRGVNNEQFFGPGTRLTVL.

The V and J genes are TRBV7-9 and TRBJ2-3; TRBD2 aligns across 12 bases. In germline, CDR1 is SEHNR, CDR2 FQNEAQ (reference sequence). V lost 2 bases, J lost 0 bases, and 6 bases stayed unmatched. The CDR3 is 18 amino acids. CDR3 nucleotide sequence: TGTGCCAGCAGCTTATTAACTAGCGGGAGGCCAAGCACAGATACGCAGTATTTT. It is translated as CASSLLTSGRPSTDTQYF.

The V call is TRBV5-1, the J call TRBJ1-5; D not resolved. The CDR3 length is 17 residues. CDR1 and CDR2 from the germline V gene are SGHRS and YFSETQ. V was pared by 0 bases and J by 2 bases, with 15 bases between. The CDR3 spells CASSLAPNQVGNQPQHF. The CDR3, as DNA: TGCGCCAGCAGCTTGGCTCCTAACCAGGTAGGCAATCAGCCCCAGCATTTT.

This clone was picked up a small number of times. This chain connects TRBV13 to TRBJ2-3; 11 bases line up with TRBD2. CDR1 and CDR2 (germline): PRHDT, FYEKMQ (reference sequence). The CDR3 covers 16 residues. J was trimmed by 4 bases and V by 2 bases; bases with no gene match: 5. The CDR3 loop is CASSLLSGRAADTQYF. The CDR3 DNA follows: TGTGCCAGCAGCTTACTTAGCGGGAGGGCTGCAGATACGCAGTATTTT.

The chain's CDR3 is CASSPLGGGYTF. The CDR3 DNA follows: TGTGCCAGCAGCCCCTTGGGGGGTGGCTACACCTTC. The J gene is TRBJ1-2, the V gene TRBV2, with D possibly TRBD1 on 5 matching bases. CDR3 size: 12 residues. V lost 6 bases and J lost 7, with 12 bases in between. Germline V lookup: CDR1 SNHLY, CDR2 FYNNEI.